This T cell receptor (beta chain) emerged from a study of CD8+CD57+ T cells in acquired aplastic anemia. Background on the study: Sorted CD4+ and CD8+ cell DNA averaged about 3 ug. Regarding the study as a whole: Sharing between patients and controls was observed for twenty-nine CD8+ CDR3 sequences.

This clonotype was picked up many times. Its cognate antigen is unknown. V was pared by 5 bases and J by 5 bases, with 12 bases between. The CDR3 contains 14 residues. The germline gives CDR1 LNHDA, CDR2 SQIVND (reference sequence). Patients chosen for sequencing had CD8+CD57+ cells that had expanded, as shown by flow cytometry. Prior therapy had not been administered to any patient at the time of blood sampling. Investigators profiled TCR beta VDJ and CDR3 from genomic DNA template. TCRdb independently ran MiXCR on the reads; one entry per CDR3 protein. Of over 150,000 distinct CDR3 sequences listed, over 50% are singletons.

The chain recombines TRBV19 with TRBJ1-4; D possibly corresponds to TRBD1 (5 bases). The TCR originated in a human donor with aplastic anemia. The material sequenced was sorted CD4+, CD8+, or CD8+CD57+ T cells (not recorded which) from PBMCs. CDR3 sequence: CASSGARWNEKLFF. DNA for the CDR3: TGTGCCAGTAGTGGGGCCAGGTGGAATGAAAAACTGTTTTTT.